This entry lists 7 T cell receptor beta chains sequenced from one sample in a study of blood T cell repertoires in COVID-19 (dated by TCRdb to the early 2020s). The library was prepared using the immunoSEQ multiplex PCR assay. Here the immuneACCESS table is served through TCRdb, limited to in-frame sequences with V and J called. Missing clones are a known gap in these copies; in checked studies unresolved V genes cover under half, and the rest lacks a known reason. A total of some 98,000 clones appear in this sample, about 80% of them only once. The top ten clones comprise around 9.3% of the sample. The sequencing input was peripheral blood. The source of these receptors is a man between 70 and 80 years old with acute or convalescent COVID-19.

V usage is TRBV25-1 and J usage is TRBJ2-2, with D unresolved. The V gene's germline CDR1 is MGHDK and CDR2 SYGVNS. The germline V and J ends were trimmed by 6 bases and 4 bases, with 6 bases remaining between them. The CDR3 totals 12 residues. Here the CDR3 reads CASRASTGELFF. CDR3 nucleotides: TGTGCCAGCAGGGCCAGCACCGGGGAGCTGTTTTTT.

V gene TRBV7-9 combines with J gene TRBJ1-1, with TRBD1 matching over 7 bases. The length of the CDR3 is 12 residues. After removal of 2 bases from V and 11 bases from J, the junction contained 5 bases not matched to a gene. CDR1 SEHNR and CDR2 FQNEAQ come from the germline V gene (reference sequence). The CDR3 nucleotides read TGTGCCAGCAGCTTATCGACAGGGAGGGCTTTCTTT. Translation: CASSLSTGRAFF.

The chain carries TRBV11-2 and TRBJ2-5; D perhaps matches TRBD1 (7 bases). V was clipped by 4 bases and J by 1 base, with 10 bases between them. This CDR3 comprises 14 residues. Per the germline V gene, CDR1 is SGHAT and CDR2 is FQNNGV. As DNA, the CDR3 is TGTGCCAGCAGCTGGGGGGACAGCCAAGAGACCCAGTACTTC. Its translation: CASSWGDSQETQYF.

The chain combines TRBV19 with TRBJ2-3; 8 bases fit TRBD2. Losses at the gene ends were 5 bases for V and 0 bases for J; bases not matched to a gene: 4. Germline V CDR1 and CDR2: LNHDA, SQIVND (reference sequence). The CDR3 has 15 amino acids. The CDR3 loop is CASSPTSASTDTQYF. In DNA form, the CDR3 reads TGTGCCAGTAGTCCGACTAGCGCGAGCACAGATACGCAGTATTTT.

In nucleotides, the CDR3 is TGCAGCGTTGAAGGCCCCGTCAGGGTCTCGAATGAGCAGTTCTTC. Translated: CSVEGPVRVSNEQFF. The rearrangement links TRBV29-1 to TRBJ2-1; maybe TRBD1 (5 bases). Trimming cost V 1 base and J 7 bases, with 17 bases left between them. Germline values: CDR1 SQVTM, CDR2 ANQGSEA. This CDR3 contains 15 residues.

V gene TRBV4-2 combines with J gene TRBJ2-3, with 7 bases identical to TRBD2. Unmatched junction bases numbered 7, after V lost 0 bases and J lost 4 bases. The CDR3 length is 16 residues. Germline-derived CDR1 and CDR2 are LGHNA and YNFKEQ. Written as DNA, the CDR3 is TGTGCCAGCAGCCAAGAGAGCGGGCTAGCGGCAGATACGCAGTATTTT. It is translated as CASSQESGLAADTQYF.

The chain uses TRBV19 and TRBJ1-4, with unresolved D. This CDR3 contains 16 residues. Germline V CDR1 and CDR2: LNHDA, SQIVND (reference sequence). V was pared by 1 base and J by 4 bases, with 13 bases between. The CDR3 nucleotides read TGTGCCAGTAGTATAGGATGGGCAGATGGTAATGAAAAACTGTTTTTT. Translated: CASSIGWADGNEKLFF.